What follows are 5 T cell receptor beta chains derived from one specimen sequenced in a study of T-cell reconstitution after alpha-beta-depleted transplantation in children. For TCRbeta, the library was prepared with unique molecular identifiers. TCRdb ran MiXCR on the PCR reads and lists one entry per CDR3 protein. The sample lists about 980,000 distinct CDR3 sequences; roughly 29% were seen once. The source was PBMCs, mostly from graft donor cells, collected 360 days after TCRalphabeta/CD19-depleted stem cell transplant. The receptors derive from a boy under three years old who had a stem cell transplant for SCID, so the T cells may come from the graft donor.

This chain uses TRBV7-8 with TRBJ1-5, with D unresolved. CDR1 and CDR2 (germline): SGHVS, FQNEAQ. Between the trimmed V and J ends, which lost 1 base and 5 bases, there was a span of 9 bases. The CDR3 has 14 amino acids. This CDR3 reads CASSLGHRDQPQHF. In DNA, the CDR3 is TGTGCCAGCAGCTTAGGTCATAGGGATCAGCCCCAGCATTTT.

This clonotype appeared a few times. The chain is built from TRBV19 and TRBJ2-2, with D unclear. V was pared by 7 bases and J by 5 bases, with 14 bases between. Germline V CDR1 and CDR2: LNHDA, SQIVND (reference sequence). The CDR3 spans 14 residues. CDR3 nucleotides: TGTGCCAGTAATCCGGGTGCCCCTACCGGGGAGCTGTTTTTT. Its protein is CASNPGAPTGELFF.

This clonotype occurred a few times. The chain recombines TRBV20-1 with TRBJ1-5; no firm D call. Looked up from germline, CDR1 is DFQATT and CDR2 is SNEGSKA (reference sequence). Deletions cut 3 bases from V and 3 bases from J, with 15 bases between. This CDR3 region has 15 residues. For the CDR3, the DNA is TGCAGTGCTAGCCGTATACAAGCCGCCAATCAGCCCCAGCATTTT. Protein product: CSASRIQAANQPQHF.

This clonotype showed up many times. This chain links TRBV27 with TRBJ2-3; D perhaps matches TRBD1 (6 bases). V lost 5 bases, J lost 4 bases, and 13 bases lay in between. This CDR3 contains 14 residues. The V gene's germline CDR1 is MNHEY and CDR2 SMNVEV (reference sequence). The CDR3 DNA follows: TGTGCCAGCAGTCCACAGGGCCGGTCAGATACGCAGTATTTT. Its protein product is CASSPQGRSDTQYF.

The rearrangement links TRBV13 to TRBJ2-7; perhaps TRBD1 as D (5 bases). V shed 3 bases and J shed 2 bases, with 11 bases lying between them. The CDR3 totals 14 residues. Germline CDR1 PRHDT, CDR2 FYEKMQ (reference sequence). The CDR3 here is CASSFTDRAYEQYF. CDR3 nucleotide sequence: TGTGCCAGCAGCTTCACCGACAGAGCCTACGAGCAGTACTTC.